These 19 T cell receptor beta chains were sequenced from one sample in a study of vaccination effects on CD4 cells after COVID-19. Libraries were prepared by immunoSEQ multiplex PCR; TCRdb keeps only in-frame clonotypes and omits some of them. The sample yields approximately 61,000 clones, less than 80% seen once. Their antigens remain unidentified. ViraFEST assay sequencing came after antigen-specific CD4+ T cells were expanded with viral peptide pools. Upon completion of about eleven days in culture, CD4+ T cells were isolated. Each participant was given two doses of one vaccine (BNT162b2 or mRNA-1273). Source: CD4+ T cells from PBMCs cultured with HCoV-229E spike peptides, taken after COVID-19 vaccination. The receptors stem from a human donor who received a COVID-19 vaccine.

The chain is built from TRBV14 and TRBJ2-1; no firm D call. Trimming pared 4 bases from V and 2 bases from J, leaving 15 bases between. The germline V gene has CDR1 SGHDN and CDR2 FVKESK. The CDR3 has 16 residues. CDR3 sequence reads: CASSPPQTGAYNEQFF. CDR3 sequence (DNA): TGTGCCAGCAGCCCCCCCCAGACTGGGGCCTACAATGAGCAGTTCTTC.

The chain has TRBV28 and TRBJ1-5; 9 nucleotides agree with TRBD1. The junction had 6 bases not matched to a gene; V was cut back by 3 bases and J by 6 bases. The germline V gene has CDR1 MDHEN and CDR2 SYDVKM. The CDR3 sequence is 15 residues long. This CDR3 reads CASSLTGQGGQPQHF. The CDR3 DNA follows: TGTGCCAGCAGTTTGACGGGACAGGGAGGTCAGCCCCAGCATTTT.

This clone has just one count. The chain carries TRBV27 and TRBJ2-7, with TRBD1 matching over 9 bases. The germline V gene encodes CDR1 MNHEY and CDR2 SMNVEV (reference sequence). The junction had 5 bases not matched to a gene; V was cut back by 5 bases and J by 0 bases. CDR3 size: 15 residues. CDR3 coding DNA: TGTGCCAGCAGTCCGGGACAGGGTCACTCCTACGAGCAGTACGTC. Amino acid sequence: CASSPGQGHSYEQYV.

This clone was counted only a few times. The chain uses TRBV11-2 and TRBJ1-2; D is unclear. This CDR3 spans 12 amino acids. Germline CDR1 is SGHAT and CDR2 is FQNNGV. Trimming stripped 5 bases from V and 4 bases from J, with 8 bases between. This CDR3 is CASSPRSYGYTF. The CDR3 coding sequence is TGTGCCAGCAGCCCCAGGTCCTATGGCTACACCTTC. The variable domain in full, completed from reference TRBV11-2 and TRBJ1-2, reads EAGVAQSPRYKIIEKRQSVAFWCNPISGHATLYWYQQILGQGPKLLIQFQNNGVVDDSQLPKDRFSAERLKGVDSTLKIQPAKLEDSAVYLCASSPRSYGYTFGSGTRLTVV.

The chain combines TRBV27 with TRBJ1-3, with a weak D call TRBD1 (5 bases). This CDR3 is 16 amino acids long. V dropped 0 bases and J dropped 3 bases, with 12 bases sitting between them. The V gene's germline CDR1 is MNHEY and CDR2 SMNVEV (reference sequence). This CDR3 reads CASSLSYPGRGNTIYF. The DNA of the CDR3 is TGTGCCAGCAGTTTATCTTATCCGGGACGTGGAAACACCATATATTTT.

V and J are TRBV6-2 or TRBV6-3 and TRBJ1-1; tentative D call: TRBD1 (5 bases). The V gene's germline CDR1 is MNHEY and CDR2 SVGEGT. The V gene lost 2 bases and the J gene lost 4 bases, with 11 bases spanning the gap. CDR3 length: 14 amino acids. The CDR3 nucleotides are TGTGCCAGCAGTTACAGCGGGGGGGTCACTGAAGCTTTCTTT. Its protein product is CASSYSGGVTEAFF.

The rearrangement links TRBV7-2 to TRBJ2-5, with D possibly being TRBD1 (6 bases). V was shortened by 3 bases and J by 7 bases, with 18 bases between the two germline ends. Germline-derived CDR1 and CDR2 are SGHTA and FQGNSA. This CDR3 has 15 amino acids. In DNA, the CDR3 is TGTGCCAGCAGCTTCTCGACAGGACCCAGCGGGACCCAGTACTTC. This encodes CASSFSTGPSGTQYF.

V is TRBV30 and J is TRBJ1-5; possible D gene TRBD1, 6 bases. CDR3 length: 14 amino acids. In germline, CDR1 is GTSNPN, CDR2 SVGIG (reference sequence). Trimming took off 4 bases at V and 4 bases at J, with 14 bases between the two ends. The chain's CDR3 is CAWKIRGANQPQHF. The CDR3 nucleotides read TGTGCCTGGAAAATCAGGGGAGCGAATCAGCCCCAGCATTTT.

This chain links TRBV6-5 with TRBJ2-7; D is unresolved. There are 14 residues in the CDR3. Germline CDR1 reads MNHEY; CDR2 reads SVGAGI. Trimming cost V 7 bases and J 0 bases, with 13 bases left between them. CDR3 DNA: TGTGCCAGCAAACCAACCCCCGCCTCCTACGAGCAGTACGTC. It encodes CASKPTPASYEQYV.

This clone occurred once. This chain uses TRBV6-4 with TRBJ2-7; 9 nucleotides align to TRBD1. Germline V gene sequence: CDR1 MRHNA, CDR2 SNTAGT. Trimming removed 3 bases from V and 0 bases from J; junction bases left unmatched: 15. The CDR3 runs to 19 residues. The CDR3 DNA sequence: TGTGCCAGCAGTGATTCCAGGACAGGGGACGTTTGTTTCTCCTACGAGCAGTACGTC. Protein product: CASSDSRTGDVCFSYEQYV.

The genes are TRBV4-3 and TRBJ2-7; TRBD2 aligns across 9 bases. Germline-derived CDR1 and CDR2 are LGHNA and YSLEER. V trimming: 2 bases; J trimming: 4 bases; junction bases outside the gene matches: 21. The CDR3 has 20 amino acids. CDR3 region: CASSQKGLGRGGQPLYEQYV. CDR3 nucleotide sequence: TGCGCCAGCAGCCAAAAAGGTTTGGGGCGGGGGGGCCAACCCCTTTACGAGCAGTACGTC.

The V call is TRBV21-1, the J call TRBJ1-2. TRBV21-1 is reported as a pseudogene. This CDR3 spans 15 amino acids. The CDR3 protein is CASSKGGGLYYGYTF. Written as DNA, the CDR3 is TGTGCCAGCAGCAAAGGGGGAGGGTTGTACTATGGCTACACCTTC.

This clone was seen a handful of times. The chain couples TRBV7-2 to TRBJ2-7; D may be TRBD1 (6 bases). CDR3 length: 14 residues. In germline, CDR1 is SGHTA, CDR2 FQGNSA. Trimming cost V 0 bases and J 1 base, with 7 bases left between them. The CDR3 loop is CASSLAGGSYEQYV. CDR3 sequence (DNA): TGTGCCAGCAGCTTAGCAGGGGGTTCCTACGAGCAGTACGTC.

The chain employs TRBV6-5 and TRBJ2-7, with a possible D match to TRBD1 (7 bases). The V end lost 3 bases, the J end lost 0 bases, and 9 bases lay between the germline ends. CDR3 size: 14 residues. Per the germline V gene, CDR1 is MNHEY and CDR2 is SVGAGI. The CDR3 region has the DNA TGTGCCAGCAGTTATCAGGGGGGCTCCTACGAGCAGTACGTC. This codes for CASSYQGGSYEQYV.

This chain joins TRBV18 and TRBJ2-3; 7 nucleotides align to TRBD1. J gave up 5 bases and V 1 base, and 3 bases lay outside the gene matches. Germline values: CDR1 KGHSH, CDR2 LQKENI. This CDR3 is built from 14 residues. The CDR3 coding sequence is TGTGCCAGCTCACCACAGGGGGCAATAGATACGCAGTATTTT. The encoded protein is CASSPQGAIDTQYF.

For the CDR3, the DNA is TGTGCCAGCAGCCTGGGACAGAGGACTAATGAAAAACTGTTTTTT. Encoded protein: CASSLGQRTNEKLFF. The rearrangement links TRBV9 to TRBJ1-4, with 7 nucleotides matching TRBD1. The germline gives CDR1 SGDLS, CDR2 YYNGEE. The CDR3 has 15 residues. V lost 4 bases and J lost 2; bases outside the gene matches: 5.

For the CDR3, the DNA is TGCGCCAGCTCCCCGACTAGCGGGGGATACACCGGGGAGCTGTTTTTT. This codes for CASSPTSGGYTGELFF. This chain uses TRBV10-2 with TRBJ2-2, with 12 bases that match TRBD2. This CDR3 spans 16 amino acids. Trimming removed 8 bases from V and 3 bases from J; junction bases left unmatched: 7. Per the germline V gene, CDR1 is WSHSY and CDR2 is SAAADI.

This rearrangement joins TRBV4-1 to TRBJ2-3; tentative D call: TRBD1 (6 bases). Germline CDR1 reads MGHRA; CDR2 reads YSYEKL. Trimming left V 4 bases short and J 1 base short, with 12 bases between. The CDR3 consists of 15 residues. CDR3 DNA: TGCGCCAGCAGCCTCCAGGGGACGGGCACAGATACGCAGTATTTT. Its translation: CASSLQGTGTDTQYF.

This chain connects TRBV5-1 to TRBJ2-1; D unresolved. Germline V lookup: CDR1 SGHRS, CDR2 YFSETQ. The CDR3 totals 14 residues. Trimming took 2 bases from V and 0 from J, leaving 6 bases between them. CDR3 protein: CASSLANSYNEQFF. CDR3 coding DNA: TGCGCCAGCAGCTTAGCCAACTCCTACAATGAGCAGTTCTTC.